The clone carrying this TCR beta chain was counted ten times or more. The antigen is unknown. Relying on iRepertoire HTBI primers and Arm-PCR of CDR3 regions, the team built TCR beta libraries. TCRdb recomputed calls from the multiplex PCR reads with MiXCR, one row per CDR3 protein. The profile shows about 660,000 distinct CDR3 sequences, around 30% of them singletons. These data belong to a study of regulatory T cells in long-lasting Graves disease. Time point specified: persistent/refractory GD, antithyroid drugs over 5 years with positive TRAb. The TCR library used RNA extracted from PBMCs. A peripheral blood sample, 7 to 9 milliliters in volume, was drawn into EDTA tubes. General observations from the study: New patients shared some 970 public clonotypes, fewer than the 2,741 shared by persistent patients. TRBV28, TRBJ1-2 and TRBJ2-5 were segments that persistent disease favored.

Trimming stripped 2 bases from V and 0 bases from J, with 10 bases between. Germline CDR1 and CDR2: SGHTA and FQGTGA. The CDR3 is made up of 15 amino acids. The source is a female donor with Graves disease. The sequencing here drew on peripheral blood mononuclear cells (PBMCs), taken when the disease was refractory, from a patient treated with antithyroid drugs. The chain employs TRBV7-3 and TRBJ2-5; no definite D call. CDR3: CASSLQGRNQETQYF. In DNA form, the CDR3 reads TGTGCCAGCAGCTTACAAGGCAGGAACCAAGAGACCCAGTACTTC.